The 26 T cell receptor beta chains listed next were all sequenced from one sample in a study of blood T cell repertoires in COVID-19. Some clones are missing from TCRdb's copy, which holds only in-frame ones; the method was immunoSEQ multiplex PCR. Among more than 250,000 clones, 85% to 90% were seen once, and the ten largest hold approximately 1.5%. Sequencing was performed on PBMCs or T cells enriched from blood (not recorded which). The source is a woman aged 18-29 years with acute COVID-19.

The V and J genes are TRBV29-1 and TRBJ1-2; 10 nucleotides line up with TRBD1. Germline V gene data show CDR1 as SQVTM and CDR2 as ANQGSEA. Trimming took 4 bases from V and 5 from J; bases not matched to a gene: 4. This CDR3 comprises 13 residues. CDR3 nucleotides: TGCAGCGTTGGCGACAGGGGGCCGTATGGCTACACCTTC. It translates to CSVGDRGPYGYTF.

The V and J genes are TRBV6-5 and TRBJ1-4; D gene ambiguous. Germline CDR1 reads MNHEY; CDR2 reads SVGAGI. The CDR3 sequence is 14 residues long. V was shortened by 6 bases and J by 8 bases, with 16 bases between the two germline ends. CDR3 amino acids: CASRLRSGDEKLFF. The CDR3 region has the DNA TGTGCCAGCAGGCTCAGGTCCGGCGACGAAAAACTGTTTTTT.

The CDR3 nucleotides read TGTGCCAGCAGCTTACCATCGGGACAGGGCACCGGGGAGCTGTTTTTT. Amino acid sequence: CASSLPSGQGTGELFF. This chain uses TRBV7-9 with TRBJ2-2; 9 positions agree with TRBD1. The CDR3 loop spans 16 amino acids. Germline V CDR1 and CDR2: SEHNR, FQNEAQ (reference sequence). The ends lost 2 bases at V and 4 bases at J; junction bases unmatched: 5.

Here the CDR3 DNA reads TGTGCCAGCCGGTACAGTAATAATCAGCCCCAGCATTTT. Translating gives CASRYSNNQPQHF. This chain joins TRBV28 and TRBJ1-5; D not resolved. The germline V and J ends were trimmed by 8 bases and 4 bases, with 12 bases remaining between them. CDR3 length: 13 amino acids. Germline V CDR1 and CDR2: MDHEN, SYDVKM.

This chain joins TRBV6-1 and TRBJ1-2, with 9 bases fitting TRBD1. Trimming at V came to 0 bases and at J to 9 bases, leaving 8 bases not matched to a gene. The CDR3 covers 15 residues. CDR1 MNHNS and CDR2 SASEGT come from the germline V gene. DNA for the CDR3: TGTGCCAGCAGTGAAGCAGGGGACAGGGAGGCCAGCTACACCTTC. Translated, it gives CASSEAGDREASYTF.

This rearrangement joins TRBV7-8 to TRBJ2-7; TRBD1 matches at 9 bases. This CDR3 has 14 residues. Trimming cost V 2 bases and J 4 bases; bases outside gene matches: 3. Germline V gene lookup returns CDR1 SGHVS and CDR2 FQNEAQ. CDR3 nucleotide sequence: TGTGCCAGCAGCTTAAGGGGACAGGGTTACGAGCAGTACTTC. This translates into CASSLRGQGYEQYF. Together with reference TRBV7-8 and TRBJ2-7, the CDR3 gives the full variable domain: GAGVSQSPRYKVAKRGQDVALRCDPISGHVSLFWYQQALGQGPEFLTYFQNEAQLDKSGLPSDRFFAERPEGSVSTLKIQRTQQEDSAVYLCASSLRGQGYEQYFGPGTRLTVT.

V and J are TRBV10-3 and TRBJ2-2, with 7 bases lining up with TRBD2. The V gene's germline CDR1 is ENHRY and CDR2 SYGVKD. V shed 4 bases and J 0 bases; nucleotides not matched to a gene: 2. This CDR3 region has 15 residues. CDR3 protein: CAISGEGPNTGELFF. The CDR3 DNA follows: TGTGCCATCAGTGGGGAGGGTCCGAACACCGGGGAGCTGTTTTTT.

The J gene is TRBJ1-2, the V gene TRBV13; a weak D match, TRBD1 (6 bases). V was cut by 1 base and J by 0 bases, with 15 bases left in between. The CDR3 is made up of 17 amino acids. The germline gives CDR1 PRHDT, CDR2 FYEKMQ (reference sequence). The CDR3 bases are TGTGCCAGCAGCTTAGCAAGAACAGGGTGGACTAACTATGGCTACACCTTC. Translation gives CASSLARTGWTNYGYTF.

This rearrangement joins TRBV25-1 to TRBJ2-5, with a possible D match to TRBD2 (6 bases). The germline V gene encodes CDR1 MGHDK and CDR2 SYGVNS. Between the trimmed V and J ends, which lost 2 bases and 5 bases, there was a span of 9 bases. CDR3 length equals 13 residues. CDR3: CASSEGREETQYF. For the CDR3, the DNA is TGTGCCAGCAGTGAAGGCCGGGAGGAGACCCAGTACTTC.

This clone was seen a handful of times. The chain combines TRBV6-4 with TRBJ2-1, with 10 nucleotides matching TRBD2. Germline CDR1 and CDR2: MRHNA and SNTAGT. The CDR3 has 15 residues. The J segment lost 4 bases and the V segment lost 2 bases, leaving 2 bases of the junction unmatched. The CDR3 loop reads CASSDLAGAYNEQFF. CDR3 in DNA: TGTGCCAGCAGTGACCTAGCGGGGGCTTACAATGAGCAGTTCTTC.

V and J are TRBV27 and TRBJ2-6; the D is unclear. The CDR3 has 15 amino acids. Germline assignment: CDR1 MNHEY and CDR2 SMNVEV (reference sequence). Trimming took off 7 bases at V and 3 bases at J, with 13 bases between the two ends. As DNA, the CDR3 is TGTGCCAGCAAAACCCCAGGTAGTGGGGCCAACGTCCTGACTTTC. It translates to CASKTPGSGANVLTF.

Points on this clone: Other nucleotide sequences from this sample produce the same CDR3. This chain links TRBV5-1 with TRBJ2-1; D unclear. Germline assignment: CDR1 SGHRS and CDR2 YFSETQ. The CDR3 loop spans 12 amino acids. Trimming took off 1 base at V and 5 bases at J, with 4 bases between the two ends. CDR3 nucleotide sequence: TGCGCCAGCAGCTTGTCTGACAATGAGCAGTTCTTC. Translation: CASSLSDNEQFF.

The J gene is TRBJ2-3, the V gene TRBV18; 10 positions match TRBD1. The V segment lost 1 base and the J segment 2 bases; nucleotides outside the gene matches: 6. CDR3 length: 17 amino acids. From germline, CDR1 is KGHSH and CDR2 LQKENI. As DNA, the CDR3 is TGTGCCAGCTCACCACTCGGGACAGGGGCTCTCACAGATACGCAGTATTTT. The encoded protein is CASSPLGTGALTDTQYF.

V and J are TRBV12-3 or TRBV12-4 and TRBJ1-2; D unresolved. Trimming removed 5 bases at V and 4 bases at J, with 11 bases between. The CDR3 sequence is 13 residues long. CDR3 sequence: CASSKSRAYGYTF. CDR3 in DNA: TGTGCCAGCAGTAAGTCGAGGGCCTATGGCTACACCTTC.

DNA for the CDR3: TGTGCCAGCAGCTTAGGGGGCCGGGGGGCTCGGACTGAAGCTTTCTTT. This codes for CASSLGGRGARTEAFF. The chain combines TRBV11-2 with TRBJ1-1; possibly TRBD1 for D (6 bases). From germline, CDR1 is SGHAT and CDR2 FQNNGV. The V gene lost 1 base and the J gene lost 5 bases, with 17 bases spanning the gap. The CDR3 length is 16 residues.

A word on this clone: The same CDR3 arises from other DNA sequences in this sample as well. The chain links TRBV6-5 to TRBJ2-5, with 9 bases lining up with TRBD2. CDR3 length equals 14 residues. With V trimmed by 0 bases and J by 5 bases, 1 base remained unmatched. CDR1 is MNHEY, CDR2 SVGAGI, per germline. CDR3 DNA sequence: TGTGCCAGCAGTTACTCGAGCGGGGGGGAGACCCAGTACTTC. Translated: CASSYSSGGETQYF.

This clone showed up just a few times. This CDR3 is CASRPGLASDEQFF. CDR3 nucleotides: TGTGCCAGCAGGCCGGGACTAGCAAGCGATGAGCAGTTCTTC. The chain employs TRBV27 and TRBJ2-1, with 9 bases matching TRBD2. V shed 6 bases and J 8 bases; nucleotides not matched to a gene: 8. Germline CDR1 MNHEY, CDR2 SMNVEV (reference sequence). The CDR3 has 14 residues.

The V call is TRBV5-6, the J call TRBJ2-7; a possible D gene is TRBD1 (6 bases). V was cut by 5 bases and J by 1 base, with 16 bases left in between. Looked up from germline, CDR1 is SGHDT and CDR2 is YYEEEE. The CDR3 is 15 residues long. CDR3 DNA: TGTGCCAGCAGTTACAGGGCAACTCAATCCTACGAGCAGTACTTC. Translated: CASSYRATQSYEQYF.

This chain links TRBV27 with TRBJ1-2; no reliable D call. The CDR3 has 13 residues. Germline assignment: CDR1 MNHEY and CDR2 SMNVEV (reference sequence). The V end lost 6 bases, the J end lost 3 bases, and 11 bases lay between the germline ends. CDR3 DNA: TGTGCCAGCAGAAATCGGGGTGACTATGGCTACACCTTC. Its protein is CASRNRGDYGYTF.

This clone appeared once. The V call is TRBV18, the J call TRBJ1-1; possibly TRBD1 for D (5 bases). The germline V gene encodes CDR1 KGHSH and CDR2 LQKENI. V lost 5 bases, J lost 1 base, and 11 bases lay in between. The CDR3 spans 14 residues. CDR3 nucleotide sequence: TGTGCCAGCTCATCCCGGACAACGAACACTGAAGCTTTCTTT. Translation: CASSSRTTNTEAFF.

This chain links TRBV7-7 with TRBJ2-1; D perhaps matches TRBD1 (6 bases). This CDR3 has 13 amino acids. The V end lost 3 bases, the J end lost 4 bases, and 7 bases lay between the germline ends. The germline gives CDR1 SSHAT, CDR2 FNYEAQ (reference sequence). As DNA, the CDR3 is TGTGCCAGCAGCTTGACAGGATACAATGAGCAGTTCTTC. Encoded protein: CASSLTGYNEQFF. Looking up the rest from reference TRBV7-7 and TRBJ2-1 gives the full variable domain: GAGVSQSPRYKVTKRGQDVTLRCDPISSHATLYWYQQALGQGPEFLTYFNYEAQPDKSGLPSDRFSAERPEGSISTLTIQRTEQRDSAMYRCASSLTGYNEQFFGPGTRLTVL.

The chain is built from TRBV27 and TRBJ2-7, with 9 bases fitting TRBD1. This CDR3 spans 13 amino acids. Germline CDR1 is MNHEY and CDR2 is SMNVEV (reference sequence). The V gene end was trimmed by 4 bases and the J gene end by 8 bases; junction bases not matched to a gene: 6. The CDR3 nucleotides read TGTGCCAGCAGTTCCGGGACAGGGAATCAGCAGTACTTC. It specifies CASSSGTGNQQYF.

V is TRBV18 and J is TRBJ2-5; D perhaps matches TRBD1 (6 bases). With 1 base removed from V and 5 bases from J, the gap between germline ends came to 11 bases. CDR3 length equals 14 residues. In germline, CDR1 is KGHSH, CDR2 LQKENI. This CDR3 reads CASSPRTGWETQYF. DNA of the CDR3: TGTGCCAGCTCACCACGAACAGGGTGGGAGACCCAGTACTTC.

This chain links TRBV28 with TRBJ2-7, with D tentatively TRBD2 (6 bases). CDR3 length: 14 residues. V shed 3 bases and J shed 7 bases, with 16 bases lying between them. Germline V gene sequence: CDR1 MDHEN, CDR2 SYDVKM. For the CDR3, the DNA is TGTGCCAGCAGTTTGGGGGGAGGTTTGGAAGAGCAGTACTTC. It translates to CASSLGGGLEEQYF.

The chain has TRBV9 and TRBJ2-7; 7 positions agree with TRBD2. The CDR3 loop spans 14 amino acids. Trimming at V came to 4 bases and at J to 0 bases, leaving 4 bases not matched to a gene. The germline gives CDR1 SGDLS, CDR2 YYNGEE. CDR3 sequence reads: CASSQSGASYEQYF. The DNA of the CDR3 is TGTGCCAGCAGCCAGAGCGGGGCCTCCTACGAGCAGTACTTC.

As regards this clone: At the DNA level, this CDR3 is encoded by other sequences in the same sample as well. This chain joins TRBV7-9 and TRBJ2-3; unclear D gene. The CDR3 runs to 13 residues. Germline CDR1 SEHNR, CDR2 FQNEAQ (reference sequence). Trimming removed 3 bases at V and 0 bases at J, with 4 bases between. CDR3 sequence reads: CASSFSSTDTQYF. The CDR3 region has the DNA TGTGCCAGCAGCTTCTCGAGCACAGATACGCAGTATTTT.